Listed below are T cell receptor beta chains from one sample, sequenced in a study of T cells after yellow fever vaccination. TCRdb reprocessed the 5' RACE reads with MiXCR, giving one entry per CDR3 protein. The repertoire holds some 600,000 distinct CDR3 sequences, with roughly 12% as singletons. The sample here was PBMCs, taken on the day of the yellow fever booster vaccination. The origin of the receptors is a man aged 30 to 45 who received the YFV17D yellow fever vaccine. CDR3s leave out the opening cysteine and the closing phenylalanine or tryptophan.

j_gene,v_gene,CDR3aa
TRBJ1-2,TRBV5-8,ASSLDVGFGGYT
TRBJ2-7,TRBV27,ASSFSGINEQY
TRBJ2-2,TRBV10-3,AISDLAEGNTGELF
TRBJ2-5,TRBV7-2,ASSLAATSGLETQY
TRBJ2-5,TRBV7-9,ASTKLTKSGETQY
TRBJ1-5,TRBV6-5,ASSFGRGRIPQPQH
TRBJ2-6,TRBV13,ASSLFGANVLT
TRBJ1-1,TRBV6-1,ASSLQPNTEAF
TRBJ2-7,TRBV5-6,ASSARTGVSYEQY
TRBJ1-6,TRBV6-5,ASNSQDSPLH
TRBJ2-1,TRBV7-8,ASRKTLSAYNEQF
TRBJ2-1,TRBV5-1,ASSLDGSSSYNEQF
TRBJ2-1,TRBV21-1,ASSKGVEEGSGPPPYNEQF
TRBJ2-3,TRBV20-1,SARGTSSLDTQY
TRBJ2-7,TRBV4-2,ASSQSRTSTMDDEQY
TRBJ2-5,TRBV7-8,ASSWDSEATQY
TRBJ2-7,TRBV7-8,ASSLGGFSEQY
TRBJ2-1,TRBV3-1,ASSSRVEGVKNEQF
TRBJ2-1,TRBV20-1,SARRGVVRDNNEQF
TRBJ2-3,TRBV6-6,AIGLAGQDTQY
TRBJ2-5,TRBV7-6,ASSFTLGRGETQY
TRBJ2-3,TRBV5-1,ASARLAGGPDTQY
TRBJ2-2,TRBV6-1,ASRGGLSGELF
TRBJ2-7,TRBV12-3/TRBV12-4,ASSLILREAEQY
TRBJ2-3,TRBV27,ASSFGLAGVDTQY
TRBJ2-3,TRBV7-3,ASSLAAGGSTDTQY
TRBJ2-3,TRBV14,ASSQGSRSVTQY
TRBJ2-1,TRBV29-1,SVHKGTNPYNEQF
TRBJ1-2,TRBV12-3/TRBV12-4,ASSGPNYGYT
TRBJ2-2,TRBV5-1,ASWGQNTGELF
TRBJ2-3,TRBV5-1,ASSYQSSTDTQY
TRBJ2-1,TRBV3-1,ASSQDPLAGGRAF
TRBJ2-6,TRBV20-1,SARQEAGANVLT
TRBJ2-3,TRBV10-3,AISDVVRGTSGGYTQY
TRBJ2-3,TRBV3-1,ASSHSGTSGPTSTDTQY
TRBJ1-2,TRBV20-1,SAVKGTGGGYT
TRBJ2-7,TRBV5-5,ASSLEGQGIYEQY
TRBJ2-2,TRBV29-1,SVEGSGRAGELF
TRBJ2-2,TRBV20-1,SADALAGTGELF
TRBJ2-5,TRBV20-1,SARTSQETQY
TRBJ2-2,TRBV19,ASSAVTGDYGELF
TRBJ2-6,TRBV29-1,SVSGANVLT